A selection of T cell receptor beta chains follows, all from one sample in a study of cytomegalovirus exposure and HLA in healthy donors. Some clones are missing from TCRdb's copy, which holds only in-frame ones; the method was immunoSEQ multiplex PCR. Here the sample spans 60,000 to 70,000 clones, around 68% being singletons. The sample taken for sequencing was PBMCs. The receptor set was obtained from a woman aged 25 to 39 in good health and CMV-seronegative. Both conserved end residues are part of each CDR3. D genes are given only for firm matches. Size is omitted from some rows. Given values are once, few, many or a class for expanded clones.

>TRBV19|few|TRBJ1-5|.|14
TGTGCCAGTAGTATGGAGACAGGCAATCAGCCCCAGCATTTT
CASSMETGNQPQHF
>TRBV27|.|TRBJ2-7|.|12
TGTGCCAGCATGAACAGTTTGAGAGAGCAGTACTTC
CASMNSLREQYF
>TRBV6-5|.|TRBJ2-3|.|13
TGTGCCAGCAGCAGGACACGAGCGGATACGCAGTATTTT
CASSRTRADTQYF
>TRBV7-3|once|TRBJ1-2|TRBD1|13
TGTGCCAGCAGCCTGACAGGGAAGGGTGGCTACACCTTC
CASSLTGKGGYTF
>TRBV30|.|TRBJ1-5|.|14
TGTGCCTGGACCGTGACAGGCTTCAATCAGCCCCAGCATTTT
CAWTVTGFNQPQHF
>TRBV7-6|few|TRBJ1-5|.|15
TGTGCCAGCAGCACTAGACCGAGTCGCAATCAGCCCCAGCATTTT
CASSTRPSRNQPQHF
>TRBV19|few|TRBJ2-5|.|15
TGTGCCAGTACCCCTAGTGGCAGGGCAGAAGAGACCCAGTACTTC
CASTPSGRAEETQYF
>TRBV30|.|TRBJ1-4|.|13
TGTGCCTGGAGGGTCGTGGGCGAGGAAAAACTGTTTTTT
CAWRVVGEEKLFF
>TRBV25-1|.|TRBJ2-3|.|18
TGTGCCAGCAGTGAGCCCGGGGGTTTTCGCTTGGAGACAGATACGCAGTATTTT
CASSEPGGFRLETDTQYF
>TRBV25-1|once|TRBJ1-1|TRBD1|11
TGTGCCTGGGGACAGGGCCTTGAAGCTTTCTTT
CAWGQGLEAFF
>TRBV5-5|.|TRBJ2-2|TRBD1|15
TGTGCCAGCAGATCCGGGACAGGAAGGTCCGGGGAGCTGTTTTTT
CASRSGTGRSGELFF
>TRBV5-1|.|TRBJ2-3|TRBD2|20
TGCGCCAGCAGCTTGGAGGGTTTGGCTAGCGGGGGACCGGACACAGATACGCAGTATTTT
CASSLEGLASGGPDTDTQYF
>TRBV2|.|TRBJ1-5|.|14
.
CASSEGGVLRAQHF
>TRBV2|.|TRBJ2-1|TRBD1|13
TGTGCCAGCACCGGGACAGTAGTCGATGAGCAGTTCTTC
CASTGTVVDEQFF
>TRBV13|.|TRBJ2-3|.|15
TGTGCCAGCAGCTACTGGGACAACAGCACAGATACGCAGTATTTT
CASSYWDNSTDTQYF
>TRBV15|.|TRBJ2-3|TRBD1|17
TGTGCCACCAGCAGAGATCCTAACAGGGGGCAGTCAGATACGCAGTATTTT
CATSRDPNRGQSDTQYF
>TRBV4-1|.|TRBJ1-1|TRBD1|15
TGCGCCAGCAGCCAAGAAAAGGGGGCAATGACTGAAGCTTTCTTT
CASSQEKGAMTEAFF
>TRBV6-6|.|TRBJ2-7|TRBD1|15
TGTGCCAGCAGTCCCGGGGCAGGGGGCTTGGGGGAGCAGTACTTC
CASSPGAGGLGEQYF
>TRBV13|.|TRBJ1-6|.|20
TGTGCCAGCAGCCCGAGTACAGGGAGTAAGGCGAGCTCCTATAATTCACCCCTCCACTTT
CASSPSTGSKASSYNSPLHF
>TRBV25-1|.|TRBJ2-1|TRBD1|16
TGTGCCAGCAGTCCCGGGACAGGGCCCTCCTACAATGAGCAGTTCTTC
CASSPGTGPSYNEQFF
>TRBV5-5|.|TRBJ1-2|TRBD1|16
TGTGCCAGCAGCCCCCAGACAGGGCTCCTCATCTATGGCTACACCTTC
CASSPQTGLLIYGYTF
>TRBV7-2|once|TRBJ2-5|.|13
TGTGCCAGCAGCGGACTGGGAGGAGGGGACCAGTACTTC
CASSGLGGGDQYF
>TRBV6-1|.|TRBJ1-5|.|18
TGTGCCAGCAGTGCCGAGACAGAGTACGTTTATAGCAATCAGCCCCAGCATTTT
CASSAETEYVYSNQPQHF
>TRBV2|.|TRBJ2-2|.|13
TGTGCCAGCAGTCCGGACAAAACGGGGGAGCTGTTTTTT
CASSPDKTGELFF
>TRBV4-1|.|TRBJ2-2|TRBD1|16
TGCGCCAGCAACCCCCTGGGACAGGGGAACACCGGGGAGCTGTTTTTT
CASNPLGQGNTGELFF
>TRBV5-4|.|TRBJ2-7|TRBD1|15
TGTGCCAGCAGCTTGGACAGGGGCAGCTCCTACGAGCAGTACTTC
CASSLDRGSSYEQYF
>TRBV4-3|.|TRBJ2-1|TRBD2|17
TGCGCCAGCAGCCCCACCTCCGTGACTAGCGGATACAATGAGCAGTTCTTC
CASSPTSVTSGYNEQFF
>TRBV11-2|once|TRBJ2-6|.|16
TGTGCCAGCACTCTAGTGTCGGGGTTCGGGGCCAACGTCCTGACTTTC
CASTLVSGFGANVLTF
>TRBV4-1|few|TRBJ1-4|TRBD1|14
TGCGCCAGCAGCGACAGGGGGCGGGCTGAAAAACTGTTTTTT
CASSDRGRAEKLFF
>TRBV19|.|TRBJ2-6|.|17
TGTGCCAGTAGTATAGTACCAGCGCTCTCTGGGGCCAACGTCCTGACTTTC
CASSIVPALSGANVLTF
>TRBV7-2|.|TRBJ2-1|TRBD2|15
TGTGCCAGCAGCTACCTAGCGGGGGCGGGGAATGAGCAGTTCTTC
CASSYLAGAGNEQFF
>TRBV4-3|few|TRBJ1-5|.|15
TGCGCCAGCAGCCTGACTACAGGGAACAATCAGCCCCAGCATTTT
CASSLTTGNNQPQHF
>TRBV21-1|.|TRBJ2-7|.|13
TGTGCCAGCAGCAAAGCGCGGGGGAACGAGCAGTACTTC
CASSKARGNEQYF
>TRBV7-2|once|TRBJ1-5|.|17
TGTGCCAGCAGCTTAACCGGCGGGGCACAAGGAGTTCAGCCCCAGCATTTT
CASSLTGGAQGVQPQHF
>TRBV2|.|TRBJ1-2|.|16
TGTGCCAGCAAGCCGGGGGGAAGAGGAGCTAACTATGGCTACACCTTC
CASKPGGRGANYGYTF
>TRBV14|.|TRBJ2-7|.|13
TGTGCCAGCAGCCAAGTATTGTGGGCCCCCCAGTACTTC
CASSQVLWAPQYF
>TRBV4-1|few|TRBJ2-2|TRBD1|16
TGCGCCAGTTTAAATATAGGCAGGGGGCCGGCCGGGGAGCTGTTTTTT
CASLNIGRGPAGELFF
>TRBV25-1|once|TRBJ1-4|TRBD1|14
TGTGCCAGCAGTGAAGACAGGGGGCCCGAAAAACTGTTTTTT
CASSEDRGPEKLFF
>TRBV29-1|few|TRBJ2-7|.|13
TGCAGCGTATGGACAGAGCTGTCCTACGAGCAGTACTTC
CSVWTELSYEQYF
>TRBV10-1|.|TRBJ1-6|TRBD1|17
TGCGCCAGCAGGAGAAGGGACAGAGAATTTAGCCGTCCACCCCTCCACTTT
CASRRRDREFSRPPLHF
>TRBV6-5|few|TRBJ1-2|.|15
TGTGCCAGCAGTTTAGGGAGGGGAGGGAACTATGGCTACACCTTC
CASSLGRGGNYGYTF
>TRBV25-1|.|TRBJ1-4|.|14
TGTGCCAGCACTAACCATGCAACTAATGAAAAACTGTTTTTT
CASTNHATNEKLFF
>TRBV5-1|.|TRBJ1-1|TRBD1|15
TGCGCCAGCAGCTTGGGAAACACAGGGGGCACTGAAGCTTTCTTT
CASSLGNTGGTEAFF
>TRBV5-1|.|TRBJ2-7|TRBD2|14
TGCGCCAGCCAGCCGGCGGGGGGTCCCTACGAGCAGTACTTC
CASQPAGGPYEQYF
>TRBV11-3|.|TRBJ2-1|TRBD1|14
TGTGCCAGCAGCACCGGGACAGGGTACAATGAGCAGTTCTTC
CASSTGTGYNEQFF
>TRBV11-3|.|TRBJ2-7|TRBD2|15
TGTGCCAGCAGCCGGGCGGGAGAGGGAGCGTACGAGCAGTACTTC
CASSRAGEGAYEQYF
>TRBV4-3|few|TRBJ1-1|TRBD1|15
TGCGCCAGCAGCCAAGTTGGACAGGCTCGGGCTGAAGCTTTCTTT
CASSQVGQARAEAFF